These 14 T cell receptor beta chains were all obtained from the same sample, sequenced in a study of glioma-infiltrating T cells. TCR alpha and beta CDR3 regions were amplified from RNA using iRepertoire nested multiplex PCR. TCRdb reanalysed the multiplex PCR reads using MiXCR and keeps one entry per CDR3 protein. The sample has 150,000 to 200,000 distinct CDR3 sequences, roughly 32% seen once. Sequencing was done on a sample of glioma tissue, nonneoplastic brain tissue, or PBMCs (not recorded which). These receptor sequences come from a human donor with low-grade glioma or glioblastoma, undergoing nonglioma brain surgery, or in good health (not recorded which).

This clonotype was observed a single time. The genes are TRBV5-8 and TRBJ2-7; D possibly corresponds to TRBD2 (7 bases). The CDR3 sequence is 13 residues long. The V end lost 6 bases, the J end lost 5 bases, and 15 bases lay between the germline ends. The germline V gene encodes CDR1 SGHTS and CDR2 YDEGEE. This chain's CDR3 is CASNYGGPDEQYF. The CDR3 DNA follows: TGTGCCAGCAACTACGGGGGGCCTGACGAGCAGTACTTC.

This clonotype was recorded once. The V gene is TRBV27, the J gene TRBJ1-1; no definite D call. Germline V CDR1 and CDR2: MNHEY, SMNVEV (reference sequence). V lost 9 bases, J lost 1 base, and 15 bases lay in between. There are 14 residues in the CDR3. CDR3 sequence: CASSPRRKNTEAFF. CDR3 nucleotides: TGTGCCAGTAGTCCTAGACGGAAGAACACTGAAGCTTTCTTT.

Only a few counts were recorded for this clonotype. The chain has TRBV5-1 and TRBJ2-1; 7 bases align to TRBD2. The trim removed 0 bases at V and 7 bases at J, leaving 10 bases unmatched. In germline, CDR1 is SGHRS, CDR2 YFSETQ. The CDR3 has 16 residues. DNA for the CDR3: TGCGCCAGCAGCTTGGTGGCGGGAGTGGCTAGGAATGAGCAGTTCTTC. Translated, it gives CASSLVAGVARNEQFF.

This chain links TRBV19 with TRBJ1-1; the D is unclear. V was shortened by 8 bases and J by 5 bases, with 18 bases between the two germline ends. This CDR3 spans 14 amino acids. CDR1 is LNHDA, CDR2 SQIVND, per germline (reference sequence). The CDR3 nucleotides read TGTGCCAGTGCAAATTACCATGGGGATACTGAAGCTTTCTTT. It translates to CASANYHGDTEAFF. Full variable domain (remainder filled in from reference TRBV19 and TRBJ1-1): DGGITQSPKYLFRKEGQNVTLSCEQNLNHDAMYWYRQDPGQGLRLIYYSQIVNDFQKGDIAEGYSVSREKKESFPLTVTSAQKNPTAFYLCASANYHGDTEAFFGQGTRLTVV.

The genes are TRBV7-9 and TRBJ2-1; no clear D. This CDR3 is 14 amino acids long. Germline CDR1 reads SEHNR; CDR2 reads FQNEAQ (reference sequence). With 1 base removed from V and 6 bases from J, the gap between germline ends came to 10 bases. The CDR3 protein is CASSLGCPVNEQFF. CDR3 coding DNA: TGTGCCAGCAGCTTAGGGTGTCCGGTCAATGAGCAGTTCTTC.

The chain is built from TRBV5-1 and TRBJ2-7, with D perhaps matching TRBD1 or TRBD2 (5 bases each). CDR1 and CDR2 (germline): SGHRS, YFSETQ. The CDR3 extends over 14 amino acids. V gave up 3 bases and J gave up 2 bases, with 12 bases separating them. The CDR3 protein is CASSYRDGTYEQYF. Written as DNA, the CDR3 is TGCGCCAGCAGCTACCGGGACGGCACCTACGAGCAGTACTTC.

Worth noting for this clonotype: A much bigger clone sits one base away, suggesting this may be a read error. The CDR3 reads CASSPVPIPRNTEAFF. DNA of the CDR3: TGTGCCAGCTCACCGGTCCCCATCCCAAGGAACACTGAAGCTTTCTTT. The chain couples TRBV18 to TRBJ1-1; D gene unclear. V was cut by 3 bases and J by 1 base, with 15 bases left in between. The CDR3 is 16 amino acids. Germline CDR1 KGHSH, CDR2 LQKENI.

The genes are TRBV10-3 and TRBJ1-2, with TRBD1 matching 7 bases. The germline gives CDR1 ENHRY, CDR2 SYGVKD. The junction had 12 bases not matched to a gene; V was cut back by 7 bases and J by 13 bases. CDR3 length equals 12 residues. This CDR3 reads CAITPDRERCTF. The CDR3 DNA reads TGTGCCATCACACCAGACAGGGAACGCTGCACCTTC.

About this clonotype: Because the CDR3 is missing its conserved closing phenylalanine or tryptophan, this is likely a read error. V is TRBV5-1 and J is TRBJ1-1; a possible D gene is TRBD1 (5 bases). The CDR3 sequence is 14 residues long. CDR1 is SGHRS, CDR2 YFSETQ, per germline. Trimming cost V 0 bases and J 4 bases, with 10 bases left between them. The DNA of the CDR3 is TGCGCCAGCAGCTTGGGGGGGATGAGCACTGAAGCTTTCCTT. Amino acid sequence: CASSLGGMSTEAFL.

As concerns this clonotype: Given a much more abundant clone one base away, this may be a read error. The CDR3 nucleotides are TGTGCCAGCAGCTTAGGGTCATACTGGGGGAACACTGAAGCTTTCTTT. Translating gives CASSLGSYWGNTEAFF. The chain links TRBV7-2 to TRBJ1-1; the D is unclear. The CDR3 covers 16 residues. CDR1 is SGHTA, CDR2 FQGNSA, per germline. Deletions cut 1 base from V and 1 base from J, with 13 bases between. The variable domain in full, with the rest retrieved from reference TRBV7-2 and TRBJ1-1, is GAGVSQSPSNKVTEKGKDVELRCDPISGHTALYWYRQSLGQGLEFLIYFQGNSAPDKSGLPSDRFSAERTGGSVSTLTIQRTQQEDSAVYLCASSLGSYWGNTEAFFGQGTRLTVV.

The gene calls are TRBV7-9 and TRBJ2-1, with TRBD2 identical over 8 bases. Trimming at V came to 5 bases and at J to 10 bases, leaving 7 bases not matched to a gene. CDR1 and CDR2 (germline): SEHNR, FQNEAQ (reference sequence). The length of the CDR3 is 13 residues. CDR3 sequence: CASSLGLAAEQFF. CDR3 in DNA: TGTGCCAGCAGCCTTGGACTAGCAGCCGAGCAGTTCTTC.

As concerns this clonotype: A read error may explain this, as a much larger clone is one base away. The gene calls are TRBV5-4 and TRBJ1-6; TRBD1 is a possible D gene (6 bases). The CDR3 consists of 14 residues. CDR1 SGHNT and CDR2 YYREEE come from the germline V gene (reference sequence). In nucleotides, the CDR3 is TGTGCCAGCATCTTGCAGGGGTATAATTCACCCCTCCACTTT. Translated: CASILQGYNSPLHF.

A word on this clonotype: A much larger clone differs from this one at a single base, so this may be a read error. This chain uses TRBV10-3 with TRBJ2-7; TRBD2 might be the D (6 bases). The CDR3 contains 13 residues. Germline V CDR1 and CDR2: ENHRY, SYGVKD. V lost 4 bases to trimming and J lost 6 bases, with 13 bases between them. The CDR3 here is CAISARTNGEQYF. The CDR3 DNA follows: TGTGCCATCAGTGCAAGGACTAATGGCGAGCAGTACTTC.

Of note for this clonotype: One base away lies a much larger clone, so this may be a sequencing read error. The chain carries TRBV7-9 and TRBJ1-2; D gene uncertain. Germline V gives CDR1 SEHNR, CDR2 FQNEAQ (reference sequence). CDR3 length equals 15 residues. V lost 5 bases to trimming and J lost 4 bases, with 17 bases between them. The CDR3 DNA reads TGTGCCAGCAGCGTCATAAGATGGGCCGGCTATGGCTACACCTTC. Encoded protein: CASSVIRWAGYGYTF. Full variable domain (outside the CDR3, taken from reference TRBV7-9 and TRBJ1-2): DTGVSQNPRHKITKRGQNVTFRCDPISEHNRLYWYRQTLGQGPEFLTYFQNEAQLEKSRLLSDRFSAERPKGSFSTLEIQRTEQGDSAMYLCASSVIRWAGYGYTFGSGTRLTVV.